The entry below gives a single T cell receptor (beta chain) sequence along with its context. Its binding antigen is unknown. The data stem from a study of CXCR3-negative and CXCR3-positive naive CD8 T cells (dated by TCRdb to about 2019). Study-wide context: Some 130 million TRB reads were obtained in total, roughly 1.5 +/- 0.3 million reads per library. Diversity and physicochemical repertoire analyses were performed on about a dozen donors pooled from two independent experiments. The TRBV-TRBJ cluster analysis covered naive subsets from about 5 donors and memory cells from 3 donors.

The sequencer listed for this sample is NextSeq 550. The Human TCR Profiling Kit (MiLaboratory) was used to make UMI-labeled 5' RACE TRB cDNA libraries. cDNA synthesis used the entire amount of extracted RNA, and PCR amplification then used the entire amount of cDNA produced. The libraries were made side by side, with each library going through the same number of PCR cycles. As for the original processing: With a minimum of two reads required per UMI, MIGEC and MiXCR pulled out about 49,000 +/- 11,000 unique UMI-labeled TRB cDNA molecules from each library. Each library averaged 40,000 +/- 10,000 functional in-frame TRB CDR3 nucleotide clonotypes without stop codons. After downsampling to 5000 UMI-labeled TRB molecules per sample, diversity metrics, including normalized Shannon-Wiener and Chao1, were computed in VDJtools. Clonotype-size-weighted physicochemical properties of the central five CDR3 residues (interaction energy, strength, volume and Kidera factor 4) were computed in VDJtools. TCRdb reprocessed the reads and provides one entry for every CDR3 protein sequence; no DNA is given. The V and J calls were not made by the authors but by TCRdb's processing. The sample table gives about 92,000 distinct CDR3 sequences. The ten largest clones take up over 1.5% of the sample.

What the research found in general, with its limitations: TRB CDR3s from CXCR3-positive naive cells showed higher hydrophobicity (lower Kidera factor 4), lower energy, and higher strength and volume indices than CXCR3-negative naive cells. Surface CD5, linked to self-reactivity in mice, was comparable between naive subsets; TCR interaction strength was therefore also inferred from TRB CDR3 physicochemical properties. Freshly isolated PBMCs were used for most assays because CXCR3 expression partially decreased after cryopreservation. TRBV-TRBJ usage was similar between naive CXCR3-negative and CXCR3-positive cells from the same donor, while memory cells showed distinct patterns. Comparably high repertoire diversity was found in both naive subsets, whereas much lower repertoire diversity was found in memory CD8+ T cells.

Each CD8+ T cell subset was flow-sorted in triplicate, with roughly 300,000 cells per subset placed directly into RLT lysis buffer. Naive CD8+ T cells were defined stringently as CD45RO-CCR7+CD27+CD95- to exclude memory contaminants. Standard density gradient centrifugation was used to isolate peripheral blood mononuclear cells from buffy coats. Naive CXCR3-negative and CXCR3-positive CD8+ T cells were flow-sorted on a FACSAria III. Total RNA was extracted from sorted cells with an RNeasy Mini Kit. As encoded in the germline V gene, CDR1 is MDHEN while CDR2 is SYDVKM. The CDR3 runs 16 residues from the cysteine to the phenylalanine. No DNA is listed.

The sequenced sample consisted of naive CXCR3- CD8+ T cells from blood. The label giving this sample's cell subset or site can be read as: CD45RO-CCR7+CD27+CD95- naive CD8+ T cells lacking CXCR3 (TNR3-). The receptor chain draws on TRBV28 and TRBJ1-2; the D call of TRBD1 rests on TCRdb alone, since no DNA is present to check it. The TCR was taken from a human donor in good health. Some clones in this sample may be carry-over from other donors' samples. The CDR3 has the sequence CASSFMFWKGGYGYTF.